The 11 T cell receptor beta chains presented below share a single source sample, sequenced in a study of post-analysis software for immune sequencing data. Study findings and constraints: About 5 TRBV segments occurring more often in patients than controls included TRBV5-6, TRBV5-1 and TRBV20-1.

The library was made from cDNA and included unique molecular identifiers. TCRdb recomputed calls from the PCR reads with MiXCR, one row per CDR3 protein. The data show hundreds of thousands of distinct CDR3 sequences, with roughly 46% seen just once and 1.5% to 2% held by the top ten. Their specific antigens are unknown. The specimen sequenced was blood. The receptors shown here come from a girl under 18 with multiple sclerosis.

In this sample, this clonotype turned up a few times. The V and J genes are TRBV4-1 and TRBJ2-7, with TRBD2 matching over 7 bases. This CDR3 region has 14 residues. After removal of 1 base from V and 2 bases from J, the junction contained 2 bases not matched to a gene. Germline V CDR1 and CDR2: MGHRA, YSYEKL. CDR3 region: CASSQGRGAYEQYF. For the CDR3, the DNA is TGCGCCAGCAGCCAAGGCCGGGGGGCCTACGAGCAGTACTTC.

The chain joins TRBV6-5 to TRBJ2-7, with D unclear. TRBJ2-5 explains the end of the DNA better; the J call may be wrong. The germline V gene has CDR1 MNHEY and CDR2 SVGAGI. The CDR3 totals 14 residues. The CDR3 nucleotides read TGTGCCAGCAGTTACACCCCCGGTGGGGAGACCCAGTACTTC. Translated: CASSYTPGGETQYF.

The chain uses TRBV12-3 or TRBV12-4 and TRBJ2-3; 7 nucleotides line up with TRBD2. CDR3 length: 14 residues. Trimming took 5 bases from V and 1 from J; bases not matched to a gene: 3. The CDR3, as DNA: TGTGCCAGCAGTCCCCTAGCGGGCACAGATACGCAGTATTTT. It codes for CASSPLAGTDTQYF.

This chain joins TRBV5-1 and TRBJ2-5; 9 positions agree with TRBD2. Germline loops: CDR1 SGHRS, CDR2 YFSETQ. CDR3 length: 15 amino acids. With 5 bases clipped from V and 4 bases from J, the junction kept 9 bases outside the gene matches. The CDR3 DNA sequence: TGCGCCAGCAGTCGGGGCGGGAGGGCCAGAGAGACCCAGTACTTC. Translation gives CASSRGGRARETQYF.

The J gene is TRBJ2-6, the V gene TRBV27; 7 positions match TRBD1. Germline V CDR1 and CDR2: MNHEY, SMNVEV (reference sequence). The CDR3 totals 18 residues. V gave up 9 bases and J gave up 1 base; unmatched junction bases: 15. The CDR3 spells CASSYRDSLNSGANVLTF. The CDR3 DNA sequence: TGTGCCAGTTCGTACCGGGACAGTCTTAATTCTGGGGCCAACGTCCTGACTTTC.

This rearrangement joins TRBV12-3 or TRBV12-4 to TRBJ2-4, with TRBD2 matching 7 bases. This CDR3 has 18 amino acids. V dropped 2 bases and J dropped 0; count of bases not matched to a gene: 10. CDR3 residues: CASSLTLLAVGAKNIQYF. CDR3 nucleotides: TGTGCCAGCAGTTTAACCCTTCTAGCGGTCGGAGCCAAAAACATTCAGTACTTC.

This clonotype was recorded a few times. The rearrangement links TRBV20-1 to TRBJ2-1; the D gene could be TRBD1 or TRBD2 (5 bases each). Germline assignment: CDR1 DFQATT and CDR2 SNEGSKA (reference sequence). The CDR3 has 12 amino acids. Trimming took off 8 bases at V and 5 bases at J, with 13 bases between the two ends. The CDR3 loop reads CSPFRGDNEQFF. CDR3 nucleotides: TGCAGTCCATTTAGAGGGGACAATGAGCAGTTCTTC.

Here the CDR3 DNA reads TGCGCCAGCAGCCTCCGACAGGTAACTAACACTGAAGCTTTCTTT. This translates into CASSLRQVTNTEAFF. The genes are TRBV4-1 and TRBJ1-1; a possible D gene is TRBD1 (6 bases). The germline CDR1 and CDR2 sequences are MGHRA and YSYEKL. This CDR3 is built from 15 residues. Trimming removed 4 bases from V and 2 bases from J, with 14 bases in between.

The chain is built from TRBV28 and TRBJ1-1; the D is unclear. The CDR3 is made up of 11 amino acids. Trimming stripped 3 bases from V and 4 bases from J, with 3 bases between. CDR1 and CDR2 from the germline V gene are MDHEN and SYDVKM. The CDR3 protein is CASSFLTEAFF. The CDR3 nucleotides are TGTGCCAGCAGTTTTCTCACTGAAGCTTTCTTT.

The CDR3 region has the DNA TGCGCCAGCAGCCCGGACAGGTGGGCCTACGAGCAGTACTTC. Translating it yields CASSPDRWAYEQYF. The rearrangement links TRBV5-1 to TRBJ2-7, with TRBD1 matching over 7 bases. CDR3 size: 14 residues. Trimming cost V 4 bases and J 2 bases; bases outside gene matches: 6. Germline loops: CDR1 SGHRS, CDR2 YFSETQ. The complete variable domain, with remaining parts taken from reference TRBV5-1 and TRBJ2-7, reads KAGVTQTPRYLIKTRGQQVTLSCSPISGHRSVSWYQQTPGQGLQFLFEYFSETQRNKGNFPGRFSGRQFSNSRSEMNVSTLELGDSALYLCASSPDRWAYEQYFGPGTRLTVT.

This clonotype was seen ten or more times. This chain uses TRBV29-1 with TRBJ2-1; the match to TRBD2 covers 10 bases. Germline V gives CDR1 SQVTM, CDR2 ANQGSEA. The CDR3 covers 13 residues. With V trimmed by 7 bases and J by 3 bases, 3 bases remained unmatched. DNA of the CDR3: TGCAGCGCTGGACTAGCGGACTACAATGAGCAGTTCTTC. Protein: CSAGLADYNEQFF.